This T cell receptor beta chain was recovered during a study of OX40 agonist ivuxolimab in advanced cancers. Assay: immunoSEQ multiplex PCR; the TCRdb copy retains only in-frame clones and omits some. The sample contains about 65,000 clones, about four fifths of which appear only once. Trimming pared 0 bases from V and 5 bases from J, leaving 6 bases between. CDR3 length equals 13 residues. Germline CDR1 SGHAT, CDR2 FQNNGV. J is TRBJ2-3 and V is TRBV11-2; TRBD1 might be the D (5 bases). The source was CD4+ or CD8+ T cells sorted from blood, collected in a trial of the OX40 agonist ivuxolimab. The TCR originated in an adult with an advanced solid tumor such as melanoma, head and neck, liver or kidney cancer. CDR3 loop: CASSLDRGDTQYF. CDR3 nucleotides: TGTGCCAGCAGCTTAGATAGGGGAGATACGCAGTATTTT.